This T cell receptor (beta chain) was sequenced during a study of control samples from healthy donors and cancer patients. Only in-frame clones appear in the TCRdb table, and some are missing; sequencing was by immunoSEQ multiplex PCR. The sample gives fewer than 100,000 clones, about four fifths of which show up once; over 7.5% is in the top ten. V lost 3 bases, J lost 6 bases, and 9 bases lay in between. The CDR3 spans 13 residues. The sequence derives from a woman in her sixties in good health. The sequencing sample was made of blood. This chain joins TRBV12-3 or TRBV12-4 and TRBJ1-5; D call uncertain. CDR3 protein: CASSLIAGQPQHF. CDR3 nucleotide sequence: TGTGCCAGCAGTTTGATAGCGGGTCAGCCCCAGCATTTT.